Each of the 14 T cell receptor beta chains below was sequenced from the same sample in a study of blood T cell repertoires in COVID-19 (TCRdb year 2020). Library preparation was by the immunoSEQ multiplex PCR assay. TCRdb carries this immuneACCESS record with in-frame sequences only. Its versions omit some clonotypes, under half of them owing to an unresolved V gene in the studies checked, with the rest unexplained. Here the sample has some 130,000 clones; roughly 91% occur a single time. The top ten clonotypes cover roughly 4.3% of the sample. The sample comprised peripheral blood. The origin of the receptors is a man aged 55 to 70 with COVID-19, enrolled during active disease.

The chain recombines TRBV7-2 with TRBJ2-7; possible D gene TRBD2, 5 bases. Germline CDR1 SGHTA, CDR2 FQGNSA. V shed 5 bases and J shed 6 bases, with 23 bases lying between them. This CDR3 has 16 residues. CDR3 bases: TGTGCCAGCAGCCCCGAGGTTCGGGTCGCTGCGGGCGAGCAGTACTTC. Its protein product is CASSPEVRVAAGEQYF.

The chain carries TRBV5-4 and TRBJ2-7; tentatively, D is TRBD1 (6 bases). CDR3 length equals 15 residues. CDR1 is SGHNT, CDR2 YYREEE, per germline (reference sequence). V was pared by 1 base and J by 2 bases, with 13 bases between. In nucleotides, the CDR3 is TGTGCCAGCAGCTTGTTTCAGGGGATCACCTACGAGCAGTACTTC. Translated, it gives CASSLFQGITYEQYF.

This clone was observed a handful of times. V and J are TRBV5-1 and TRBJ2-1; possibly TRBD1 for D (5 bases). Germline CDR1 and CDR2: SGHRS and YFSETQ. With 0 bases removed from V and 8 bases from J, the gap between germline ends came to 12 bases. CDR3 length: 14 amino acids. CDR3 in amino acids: CASSLVRDRDEQFF. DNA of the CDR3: TGCGCCAGCAGCTTGGTTCGAGACAGAGATGAGCAGTTCTTC.

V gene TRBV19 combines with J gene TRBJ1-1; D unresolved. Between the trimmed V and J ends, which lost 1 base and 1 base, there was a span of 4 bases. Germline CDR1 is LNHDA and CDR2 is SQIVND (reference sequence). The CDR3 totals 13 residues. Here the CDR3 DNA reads TGTGCCAGTAGTATAGGAGGGAACACTGAAGCTTTCTTT. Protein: CASSIGGNTEAFF.

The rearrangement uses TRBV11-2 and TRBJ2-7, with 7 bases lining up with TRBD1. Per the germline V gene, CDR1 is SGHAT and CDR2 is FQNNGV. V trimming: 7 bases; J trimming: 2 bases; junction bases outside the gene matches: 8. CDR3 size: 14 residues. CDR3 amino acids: CASTDRVGTYEQYF. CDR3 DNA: TGTGCCAGCACCGACAGGGTGGGGACCTACGAGCAGTACTTC.

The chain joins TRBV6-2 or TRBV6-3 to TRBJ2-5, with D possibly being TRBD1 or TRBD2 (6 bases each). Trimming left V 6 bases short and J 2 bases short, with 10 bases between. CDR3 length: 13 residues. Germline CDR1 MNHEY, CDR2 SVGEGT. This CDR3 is CASSGGRQETQYF. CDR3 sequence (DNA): TGTGCCAGCAGCGGGGGCCGACAAGAGACCCAGTACTTC.

The CDR3 DNA follows: TGTGCCAGCAGCCTAGGTCCCGGGGGGGAAAAACTGTTTTTT. Residues: CASSLGPGGEKLFF. The rearrangement uses TRBV7-8 and TRBJ1-4; weak D call: TRBD1 (5 bases). This CDR3 is 14 amino acids long. Trimming removed 5 bases at V and 8 bases at J, with 15 bases between. The germline V gene encodes CDR1 SGHVS and CDR2 FQNEAQ. Drawing the rest from reference TRBV7-8 and TRBJ1-4, the complete variable domain is GAGVSQSPRYKVAKRGQDVALRCDPISGHVSLFWYQQALGQGPEFLTYFQNEAQLDKSGLPSDRFFAERPEGSVSTLKIQRTQQEDSAVYLCASSLGPGGEKLFFGSGTQLSVL.

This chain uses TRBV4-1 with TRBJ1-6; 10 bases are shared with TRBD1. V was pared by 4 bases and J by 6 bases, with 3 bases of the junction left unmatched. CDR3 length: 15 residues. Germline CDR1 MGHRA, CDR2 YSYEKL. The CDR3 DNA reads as TGCGCCAGCAGCCGAGGGACAGGGGTTAATTCACCCCTCCACTTT. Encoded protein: CASSRGTGVNSPLHF.

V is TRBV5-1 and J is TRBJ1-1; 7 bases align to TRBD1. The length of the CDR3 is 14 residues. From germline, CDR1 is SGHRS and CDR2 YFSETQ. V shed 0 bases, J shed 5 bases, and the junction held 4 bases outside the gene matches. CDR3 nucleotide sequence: TGCGCCAGCAGCTTGGTCGCAGGGGGGACTGAAGCTTTCTTT. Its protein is CASSLVAGGTEAFF. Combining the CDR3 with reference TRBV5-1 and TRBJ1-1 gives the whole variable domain KAGVTQTPRYLIKTRGQQVTLSCSPISGHRSVSWYQQTPGQGLQFLFEYFSETQRNKGNFPGRFSGRQFSNSRSEMNVSTLELGDSALYLCASSLVAGGTEAFFGQGTRLTVV.

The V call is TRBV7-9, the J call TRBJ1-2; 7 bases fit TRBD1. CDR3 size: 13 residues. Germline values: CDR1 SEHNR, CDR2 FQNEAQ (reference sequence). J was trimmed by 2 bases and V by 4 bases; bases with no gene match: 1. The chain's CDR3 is CASSYRGNYGYTF. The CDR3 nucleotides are TGTGCCAGCAGCTACAGGGGCAACTATGGCTACACCTTC.

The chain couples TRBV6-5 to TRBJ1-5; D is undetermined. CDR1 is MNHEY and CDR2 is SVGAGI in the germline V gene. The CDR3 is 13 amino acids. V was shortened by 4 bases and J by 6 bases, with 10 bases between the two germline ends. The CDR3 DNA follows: TGTGCCAGCAGTTCACGGGAGGGTCAGCCCCAGCATTTT. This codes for CASSSREGQPQHF.

The chain's CDR3 is CASRQGGVYGYTF. The CDR3 nucleotides are TGTGCCAGTAGGCAGGGGGGAGTCTATGGCTACACCTTC. V is TRBV19 and J is TRBJ1-2, with TRBD1 matching 7 bases. The CDR3 totals 13 residues. V was pared by 6 bases and J by 4 bases, with 5 bases of the junction left unmatched. CDR1 LNHDA and CDR2 SQIVND come from the germline V gene (reference sequence).

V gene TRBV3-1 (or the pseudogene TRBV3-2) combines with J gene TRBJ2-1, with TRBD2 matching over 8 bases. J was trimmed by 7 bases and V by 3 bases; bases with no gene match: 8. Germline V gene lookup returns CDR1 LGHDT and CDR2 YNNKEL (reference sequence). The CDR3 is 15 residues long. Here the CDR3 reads CASSQFGGARNEQFF. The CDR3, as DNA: TGTGCCAGCAGCCAGTTCGGGGGGGCCAGGAATGAGCAGTTCTTC.

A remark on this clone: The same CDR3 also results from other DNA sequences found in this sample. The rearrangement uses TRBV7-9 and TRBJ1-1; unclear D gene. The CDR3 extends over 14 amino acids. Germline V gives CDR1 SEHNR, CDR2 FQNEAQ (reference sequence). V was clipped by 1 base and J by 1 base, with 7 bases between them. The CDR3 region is CASSLVAGNTEAFF. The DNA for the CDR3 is TGTGCCAGCAGCTTAGTGGCGGGGAACACTGAAGCTTTCTTT.